This TCR beta chain was identified during a study of shared clonotypes between healthy human individuals. In the study overall: Researchers assigned three CD4 naive, three CD4 memory, two CD8 naive and one CD8 memory plate to each donor.

On this clone itself: Its antigen is currently unknown.

Study-level results: Generation of non-shared clonotypes was less probable than generation of clonotypes shared by all four donors. Sample collection involved blood only; tissue repertoires are likely different.

Sequencing used immunoSEQ multiplex PCR; TCRdb keeps in-frame clones, though not all of them. The profile covers hundreds of thousands of clones, with about 96% appearing a single time and about 0.12% taken by the ten largest. CD45RO-negative CD8 cells positively selected for CCR7 made up the naive population, which excluded terminally differentiated effector memory CD45RA+ cells. The CDR3 runs 16 residues. Germline lookup yields CDR1 SQVTM and CDR2 ANQGSEA. The chain joins TRBV29-1 to TRBJ2-5; tentatively, D is TRBD1 (5 bases). TRBJ2-7 explains the end of the DNA better; the J call may be wrong. The material sequenced was naive CD8+ T cells sorted from blood. The TCR comes from a woman under 40 in good health. For the CDR3, the DNA is TGCAGCGTTGACGGCTTGAAGGCCGACAGACCCTACGAGCAGTACTTC. This translates into CSVDGLKADRPYEQYF.